The rows below give T cell receptor beta chains drawn from one sample of a study of cytomegalovirus exposure and HLA in healthy donors. Generated by immunoSEQ multiplex PCR, the TCRdb table keeps only in-frame clones and is missing some. Of 150,000 to 200,000 clones in the sample, around four fifths were seen once. The sequenced material came from PBMCs. The source is a man younger than 30 in good health and CMV-seropositive. CDR3s leave out the opening cysteine and the closing phenylalanine or tryptophan. The order of the fields is CDR3 protein, V gene, J gene.

ASRLAGVYEQY	TRBV11-2	TRBJ2-7
ASSVQGAGANVLT	TRBV6-4	TRBJ2-6
ASSLTRAGTGVSGANVLT	TRBV27	TRBJ2-6
ASSLEVVRGGSYEQY	TRBV7-2	TRBJ2-7
ASSLRDRDSEQY	TRBV25-1	TRBJ2-7
ASSGPGLE	TRBV6-1	TRBJ2-7
ASTPRANYGYT	TRBV28	TRBJ1-2
ASSEVPGRGETQY	TRBV2	TRBJ2-5
ASLLVNNEQF	TRBV5-6	TRBJ2-1
ASSLGFRTGGNTEAF	TRBV5-6	TRBJ1-1
ASSYRNQPQH	TRBV6-6	TRBJ1-5
ASSFSGTGELF	TRBV11-2	TRBJ2-2
ATSKEREGSYEQY	TRBV15	TRBJ2-7
ASSHRTGRENYGYT	TRBV7-8	TRBJ1-2
ASSPWGGDLSYNEQF	TRBV28	TRBJ2-1
ASSVDKNTEAF	TRBV6-4	TRBJ1-1
ASSAGLATDTQY	TRBV6-1	TRBJ2-3
ASSQSGQGNEKLF	TRBV7-9	TRBJ1-4
ASSLVGGSYEQY	TRBV7-9	TRBJ2-7
ASSLTSGMGTGELF	TRBV7-9	TRBJ2-2
ASSLVAGATYEQY	TRBV7-2	TRBJ2-7
VLQKGGMNTEAF	TRBV30	TRBJ1-1
ASSPRTAAGDGYT	TRBV5-1	TRBJ1-2
ASSLGQGSTKQY	TRBV5-1	TRBJ2-7